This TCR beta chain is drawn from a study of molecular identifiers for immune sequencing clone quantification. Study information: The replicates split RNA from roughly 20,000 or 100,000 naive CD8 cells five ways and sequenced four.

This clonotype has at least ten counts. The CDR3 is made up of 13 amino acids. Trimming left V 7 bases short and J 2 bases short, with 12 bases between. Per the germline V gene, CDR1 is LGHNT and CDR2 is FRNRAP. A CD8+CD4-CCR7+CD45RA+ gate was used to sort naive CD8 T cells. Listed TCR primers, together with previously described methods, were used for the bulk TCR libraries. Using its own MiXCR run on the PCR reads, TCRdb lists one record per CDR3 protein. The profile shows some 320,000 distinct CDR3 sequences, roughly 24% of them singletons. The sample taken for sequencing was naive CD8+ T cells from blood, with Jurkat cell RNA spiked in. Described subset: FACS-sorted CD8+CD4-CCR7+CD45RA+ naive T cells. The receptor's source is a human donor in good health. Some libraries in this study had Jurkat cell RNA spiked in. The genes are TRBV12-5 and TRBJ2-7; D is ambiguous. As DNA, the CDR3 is TGTGCTAGTGCCTGGGGTACCACCTACGAGCAGTACTTC. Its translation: CASAWGTTYEQYF.